The clone carrying this T cell receptor beta chain was detected only a few times. The antigen remains undetermined. The authors extracted RNA and reverse transcribed it into cDNA as the sequencing template. Assay used: immunoSEQ multiplex PCR; TCRdb lists only in-frame clones, some missing. The table records over 70,000 clones, around 60% of them present only once. This CDR3 contains 14 residues. The germline V and J ends were trimmed by 1 base and 5 bases, with 10 bases remaining between them. Per the germline V gene, CDR1 is SGHRS and CDR2 is YFSETQ. The sample is drawn from a study of CD8+ T cells in alopecia areata. About the research overall: Twice a day, 5 to 10 mg of oral tofacitinib was administered to treated patients. The tofacitinib course ran for 6 to 18 months and was followed by 6 months off drug. Study-wide results and limits: Lesional tissue from the scalp (especially in alopecia totalis/universalis) showed higher clonality than normal scalp. Administration of tofacitinib significantly diminished scalp clonality and expanded CD8+ clones within the top 100.

The treatment is: oral pan-JAK inhibitor, 5-10 mg twice daily. This TCR was recovered from a human donor with alopecia areata. The chain combines TRBV5-1 with TRBJ2-1; tentative D call: TRBD2 (6 bases). The specimen was CD8+ T cells sorted from blood, collected at week 24, from a patient treated with tofacitinib. The CDR3 here is CASSLIGGHNEQFF. CDR3 bases: TGCGCCAGCAGCTTGATCGGGGGACACAATGAGCAGTTCTTC.